The subject of this entry is one TCR beta chain. Its cognate antigen is unknown. The data derive from a study of T cells expressing NK-cell markers. Overall study results and limits: The CD3+CD56-NKG2C+ fraction of a few donors was also led by these clonotypes.

TCRdb re-called the 5' RACE reads and shows each CDR3 protein once, DNA omitted. The clone table shows 550,000 to 600,000 distinct CDR3 sequences, with the ten largest holding less than 4.5%. The CDR3 is 12 residues long. CDR1 SEHNR and CDR2 FQNEAQ come from the germline V gene (reference sequence). The gene calls are TRBV7-9 and TRBJ2-1. The clonotype comes from a man aged 18-30 years in good health. The material sequenced was blood T cells: a sorted CD56 or NKG2C T cell subset, CD4+ or CD8+ T cells, or bulk PBMC T cells (not recorded which). CDR3 amino acids: CASSLVLREQFF. Drawing the rest from reference TRBV7-9 and TRBJ2-1, the complete variable domain is DTGVSQNPRHKITKRGQNVTFRCDPISEHNRLYWYRQTLGQGPEFLTYFQNEAQLEKSRLLSDRFSAERPKGSFSTLEIQRTEQGDSAMYLCASSLVLREQFFGPGTRLTVL.